The 26 T cell receptor beta chains in this list originate from one sample, sequenced in a study of graft-versus-host responses after intestinal transplantation. TCRdb keeps only in-frame clones here, not all; method: immunoSEQ multiplex PCR. The sample lists about 12,000 clones, 35% occurring once. Responders (approximately 200,000, CFSE-labeled) met approximately 200,000 stimulators that were irradiated and violet-dye-labeled. Sequenced here: alloreactive CD8+ T cells from a mixed lymphocyte reaction culture, sampled before intestinal transplant. Subset in this sample: CFSE-low proliferating T cells sorted from roughly 6-day pre-transplant mixed lymphocyte reaction (GvH or HvG direction). All receptors come from a human patient who received an intestinal transplant.

The chain has TRBV11-3 and TRBJ2-1; 9 bases match TRBD1. This CDR3 has 15 amino acids. CDR1 and CDR2 from the germline V gene are SGHNT and YENEEA. The V and J ends lost 4 bases and 6 bases, in that order; junction bases with no gene match: 7. The DNA of the CDR3 is TGTGCCAGCAGCTACTGGACAGGGGAGCCCAATGAGCAGTTCTTC. The encoded protein is CASSYWTGEPNEQFF.

This clone was seen a few times. The rearrangement links TRBV6-5 to TRBJ1-1, with no clear D. The CDR3 consists of 13 residues. Germline CDR1 reads MNHEY; CDR2 reads SVGAGI. Trimming left V 2 bases short and J 4 bases short, with 8 bases between. CDR3 residues: CASSYLRTTEAFF. CDR3 nucleotide sequence: TGTGCCAGCAGTTACCTGCGAACCACTGAAGCTTTCTTT.

This clone was seen a few times. The chain has TRBV11-2 and TRBJ1-4; 7 bases map to TRBD1. After removal of 5 bases from V and 10 bases from J, the junction contained 16 bases not matched to a gene. The V gene's germline CDR1 is SGHAT and CDR2 FQNNGV. This CDR3 has 16 residues. CDR3 nucleotides: TGTGCCAGCAGCCAAGCTAACACGCAGGGGGTCGGAAAACTGTTTTTT. As protein: CASSQANTQGVGKLFF.

The chain recombines TRBV4-2 with TRBJ2-7; possibly TRBD1 or TRBD2 for D (5 bases each). There are 15 residues in the CDR3. CDR1 is LGHNA, CDR2 YNFKEQ, per germline. Between the trimmed V and J ends, which lost 2 bases and 4 bases, there was a span of 15 bases. The CDR3 loop is CASSQPGLGLYEQYF. CDR3 sequence (DNA): TGTGCCAGCAGCCAACCGGGGCTCGGGCTGTACGAGCAGTACTTC.

This clone was detected a few times. A junction end diverges from the germline sequence, so it may reflect a read error. The V call is TRBV5-6, the J call TRBJ1-2; D call uncertain. The CDR3 is 14 amino acids. Germline lookup yields CDR1 SGHDT and CDR2 YYEEEE. CDR3 loop: CASSFGVLNYGYTF. In nucleotides, the CDR3 is TGTGCCAGCAGCTTTGGCGTTTTAAACTACGGCTACACCTTC. Full variable domain (outside the CDR3, taken from reference TRBV5-6 and TRBJ1-2): DAGVTQSPTHLIKTRGQQVTLRCSPKSGHDTVSWYQQALGQGPQFIFQYYEEEERQRGNFPDRFSGHQFPNYSSELNVNALLLGDSALYLCASSFGVLNYGYTFGSGTRLTVV.

This clone turned up a few times. CDR3 sequence: CASSQIGGGAPGGYTF. CDR3 sequence (DNA): TGCGCCAGCAGCCAAATTGGGGGAGGGGCGCCCGGTGGCTACACCTTC. The chain couples TRBV4-1 to TRBJ1-2, with D maybe TRBD1 (5 bases). The CDR3 has 16 amino acids. V lost 2 bases, J lost 7 bases, and 20 bases lay in between. Germline-derived CDR1 and CDR2 are MGHRA and YSYEKL.

Details on this clone: Just one base apart from a much larger clone, this may be a read error. This chain's CDR3 is CASSGDAVGEQFF. Here the CDR3 DNA reads TGTGCCAGCAGCGGGGACGCCGTCGGGGAGCAGTTCTTC. The rearrangement uses TRBV5-4 and TRBJ2-1; possibly TRBD1 or TRBD2 for D (5 bases each). CDR3 length: 13 amino acids. The germline V gene encodes CDR1 SGHNT and CDR2 YYREEE (reference sequence). V shed 4 bases and J shed 10 bases, with 15 bases lying between them.

The genes are TRBV28 and TRBJ1-5; TRBD1 might be the D (5 bases). This CDR3 has 14 amino acids. The germline V gene has CDR1 MDHEN and CDR2 SYDVKM. V was clipped by 3 bases and J by 2 bases, with 8 bases between them. The CDR3, as DNA: TGTGCCAGCAGTTTTACGACAGGCAATCAGCCCCAGCATTTT. It codes for CASSFTTGNQPQHF.

This clone is judged medium-sized (0.01 to 0.1%). The chain combines TRBV11-1 with TRBJ2-1, with 9 bases lining up with TRBD2. The CDR3 contains 17 residues. The J segment lost 0 bases and the V segment lost 3 bases, leaving 6 bases of the junction unmatched. The germline CDR1 and CDR2 sequences are SGHAT and FQDESV (reference sequence). The CDR3 sequence is CASSFLLAGSSYNEQFF. CDR3 bases: TGTGCCAGCAGCTTTCTCCTAGCGGGAAGCTCCTACAATGAGCAGTTCTTC.

Turning to this clone: Germline is not matched at one junction end, which may reflect a read error. This chain links TRBV5-5 with TRBJ1-1; D is uncertain. Germline-derived CDR1 and CDR2 are SGHKS and YYEKEE (reference sequence). The CDR3 spans 16 residues. CDR3 sequence (DNA): TGTGCCAGCAGCTTGGGTTACGGGGTCGGGTACACTGAAGCTTCCTTT. The encoded protein is CASSLGYGVGYTEASF.

The V and J genes are TRBV6-1 and TRBJ2-3; TRBD1 or TRBD2 may be the D gene (6 bases each). V was trimmed by 6 bases and J by 6 bases, leaving 13 bases between them. The CDR3 length is 13 residues. From germline, CDR1 is MNHNS and CDR2 SASEGT. The CDR3 is CASRDLGGDTQYF. DNA for the CDR3: TGTGCCAGCAGAGATCTAGGGGGGGATACGCAGTATTTT.

This clone was detected a few times. The chain is built from TRBV4-1 and TRBJ2-7; 7 bases map to TRBD2. Germline V gene sequence: CDR1 MGHRA, CDR2 YSYEKL. The CDR3 is 14 residues long. With V trimmed by 1 base and J by 4 bases, 4 bases remained unmatched. The CDR3 DNA reads TGCGCCAGCAGCCAAGGACTAGCCGGTTACGAGCAGTACTTC. Encoded protein: CASSQGLAGYEQYF.

A few counts support this clone. The CDR3 bases are TGTGCCAGCAGCTTGGTTGCGGGGGATAATTCACCCCTCCACTTT. Its protein is CASSLVAGDNSPLHF. This rearrangement joins TRBV5-4 to TRBJ1-6; TRBD1 might be the D (5 bases). CDR1 SGHNT and CDR2 YYREEE come from the germline V gene (reference sequence). Trimming removed 0 bases from V and 5 bases from J, with 9 bases in between. This CDR3 contains 15 residues. The variable domain in full, completed from reference TRBV5-4 and TRBJ1-6, reads ETGVTQSPTHLIKTRGQQVTLRCSSQSGHNTVSWYQQALGQGPQFIFQYYREEENGRGNFPPRFSGLQFPNYSSELNVNALELDDSALYLCASSLVAGDNSPLHFGNGTRLTVT.

This clone was observed a few times. The rearrangement uses TRBV11-2 and TRBJ1-5; a weak D match, TRBD1 (5 bases). The germline V and J ends were trimmed by 0 bases and 5 bases, with 11 bases remaining between them. The CDR3 is 15 residues long. The germline gives CDR1 SGHAT, CDR2 FQNNGV. The CDR3 region has the DNA TGTGCCAGCAGCTTAGATTGGGGGGGAGATCAGCCCCAGCATTTT. Protein: CASSLDWGGDQPQHF.

The V and J genes are TRBV11-3 and TRBJ2-1; 11 nucleotides align to TRBD2. CDR3 size: 15 residues. Germline CDR1 and CDR2: SGHNT and YENEEA. Losses at the gene ends were 3 bases for V and 8 bases for J; bases not matched to a gene: 6. The CDR3 spells CASSFSGTSGDEQFF. CDR3 DNA: TGTGCCAGCAGCTTCTCCGGGACTAGCGGCGATGAGCAGTTCTTC.

The chain has TRBV5-1 and TRBJ2-2, with no clear D. V lost 6 bases, J lost 3 bases, and 9 bases lay in between. Germline V lookup: CDR1 SGHRS, CDR2 YFSETQ. This CDR3 spans 13 amino acids. CDR3: CASKQDDTGELFF. Written as DNA, the CDR3 is TGCGCCAGCAAGCAGGATGACACCGGGGAGCTGTTTTTT.

This chain connects TRBV4-1 to TRBJ1-3; D is undetermined. Deletions cut 0 bases from V and 3 bases from J, with 0 bases between. Germline V gene data show CDR1 as MGHRA and CDR2 as YSYEKL. The length of the CDR3 is 12 residues. CDR3 bases: TGCGCCAGCAGCCAAGATGGAAACACCATATATTTT. Protein: CASSQDGNTIYF.

The DNA of the CDR3 is TGTGCCAGTAGTAGCGGACAGGGGGCCGAGCAGTACTTC. It encodes CASSSGQGAEQYF. The gene calls are TRBV19 and TRBJ2-7; TRBD1 matches at 11 bases. V shed 4 bases, J shed 6 bases, and the junction held 2 bases outside the gene matches. Germline V gene data show CDR1 as LNHDA and CDR2 as SQIVND (reference sequence). The CDR3 is 13 residues long.

The gene calls are TRBV9 and TRBJ2-3; D unclear. The CDR3 spans 16 residues. Germline V gene data show CDR1 as SGDLS and CDR2 as YYNGEE. Trimming pared 0 bases from V and 1 base from J, leaving 12 bases between. CDR3 in DNA: TGTGCCAGCAGCGTAGAAGACGGAGACGGCACAGATACGCAGTATTTT. Translated, it gives CASSVEDGDGTDTQYF.

This clone was detected a few times. V is TRBV27 and J is TRBJ1-3, with no clear D. Deletions cut 0 bases from V and 3 bases from J, with 9 bases between. The V gene's germline CDR1 is MNHEY and CDR2 SMNVEV (reference sequence). The CDR3 consists of 15 residues. This CDR3 is CASSLSHRLGNTIYF. DNA for the CDR3: TGTGCCAGCAGTTTATCCCACCGTCTTGGAAACACCATATATTTT.

This clone turned up a few times. The rearrangement uses TRBV28 and TRBJ2-1, with 7 bases identical to TRBD1. Looked up from germline, CDR1 is MDHEN and CDR2 is SYDVKM. The V and J ends lost 5 bases and 2 bases, in that order; junction bases with no gene match: 6. CDR3 length equals 15 residues. CDR3: CASSIDRATYNEQFF. The CDR3, as DNA: TGTGCCAGCAGTATAGACAGGGCTACCTACAATGAGCAGTTCTTC.

In its sample, this clone was seen a few times. The V gene is TRBV27, the J gene TRBJ2-7; D possibly matches TRBD1 or TRBD2 (5 bases each). CDR1 is MNHEY and CDR2 is SMNVEV in the germline V gene (reference sequence). Trimming cost V 6 bases and J 10 bases, with 16 bases left between them. The CDR3 extends over 12 amino acids. The CDR3 DNA reads TGTGCCAGCAGGCCATGGGGGTCTTCACAGTACTTC. Its protein product is CASRPWGSSQYF.

J is TRBJ1-3 and V is TRBV7-9; D not resolved. Germline-derived CDR1 and CDR2 are SEHNR and FQNEAQ (reference sequence). The CDR3 is 13 residues long. Trimming stripped 6 bases from V and 3 bases from J, with 9 bases between. In DNA, the CDR3 is TGTGCCAGCAGTCCCGGGTATGGAAACACCATATATTTT. Translation: CASSPGYGNTIYF.

This clone counts as medium-sized (0.01 to 0.1%). J is TRBJ2-1 and V is TRBV28; 10 positions match TRBD2. Germline V gives CDR1 MDHEN, CDR2 SYDVKM. The CDR3 contains 15 residues. Trimming took 6 bases from V and 0 from J; bases not matched to a gene: 2. Here the CDR3 DNA reads TGTGCCAGCAGGCCTAGCGGGAGCTCCTACAATGAGCAGTTCTTC. This translates into CASRPSGSSYNEQFF. The entire variable domain, with the rest obtained from reference TRBV28 and TRBJ2-1, is as follows: DVKVTQSSRYLVKRTGEKVFLECVQDMDHENMFWYRQDPGLGLRLIYFSYDVKMKEKGDIPEGYSVSREKKERFSLILESASTNQTSMYLCASRPSGSSYNEQFFGPGTRLTVL.

CDR3 sequence reads: CASSWLAGAYNEQFF. DNA for the CDR3: TGCGCCAGCAGCTGGCTAGCGGGGGCCTACAATGAGCAGTTCTTC. The rearrangement joins TRBV5-1 to TRBJ2-1, with 10 positions matching TRBD2. Germline loops: CDR1 SGHRS, CDR2 YFSETQ. V lost 3 bases to trimming and J lost 2 bases; unmatched junction nucleotides: 2. This CDR3 region has 15 residues.

This clone appeared a single time. The chain has TRBV4-1 and TRBJ2-1, with TRBD2 matching over 8 bases. V shed 1 base and J 12 bases; nucleotides not matched to a gene: 11. The CDR3 totals 15 residues. CDR1 is MGHRA, CDR2 YSYEKL, per germline. The CDR3 coding sequence is TGCGCCAGCAGCCAAGGTGCGACTAGCGCCCCATGGCAGTTCTTC. It codes for CASSQGATSAPWQFF.